These 7 T cell receptor beta chains were sequenced from one sample in a study of STAT5B mutations in CD4+ large granular lymphocyte leukemia. TCRdb keeps only in-frame clones here, not all; method: immunoSEQ multiplex PCR. The sample consists of roughly 25,000 clones, about 70% of them appearing once. Sequencing was carried out using CD4+ T cells from blood buffy coats. These receptors all stem from a human donor in good health.

The chain recombines TRBV4-3 with TRBJ2-2; 8 bases line up with TRBD2. Germline-derived CDR1 and CDR2 are LGHNA and YSLEER. The CDR3 has 15 amino acids. With V trimmed by 3 bases and J by 5 bases, 5 bases remained unmatched. As DNA, the CDR3 is TGCGCCAGCAGCCAGAGCGGGGGAAAGACCGGGGAGCTGTTTTTT. Protein product: CASSQSGGKTGELFF.

The chain recombines TRBV7-8 with TRBJ2-7; 8 positions agree with TRBD2. CDR3 length equals 15 residues. The germline V gene has CDR1 SGHVS and CDR2 FQNEAQ. With V trimmed by 1 base and J by 4 bases, 6 bases remained unmatched. The CDR3 nucleotides are TGTGCCAGCAGCTTAGACAGGACTAGCAGGTACGAGCAGTACGTC. As protein: CASSLDRTSRYEQYV.

The gene calls are TRBV5-1 and TRBJ1-1; D is possibly TRBD1 (6 bases). CDR3 length: 16 amino acids. Per the germline V gene, CDR1 is SGHRS and CDR2 is YFSETQ. V dropped 2 bases and J dropped 0 bases, with 14 bases sitting between them. CDR3 loop: CASSLRGGQMNTEAFF. The CDR3 DNA follows: TGCGCCAGCAGCTTAAGGGGGGGACAAATGAACACTGAAGCTTTCTTT.

The chain joins TRBV2 to TRBJ2-5; unclear D gene. From germline, CDR1 is SNHLY and CDR2 FYNNEI. The CDR3 length is 11 residues. The V and J ends lost 6 bases and 3 bases respectively, with 5 bases between them. CDR3 sequence: CASRVKETQYF. In DNA form, the CDR3 reads TGTGCCAGCAGGGTTAAAGAGACCCAGTACTTC.

V is TRBV9 and J is TRBJ1-1; 7 bases match TRBD1. The germline V gene has CDR1 SGDLS and CDR2 YYNGEE. The CDR3 consists of 16 residues. The J segment lost 0 bases and the V segment lost 3 bases, leaving 8 bases of the junction unmatched. The CDR3 nucleotides read TGTGCCAGCAGCGCGGGACAGACCCTACTGAACACTGAAGCTTTCTTT. This translates into CASSAGQTLLNTEAFF.

The chain couples TRBV11-2 to TRBJ2-6, with 8 positions matching TRBD2. The CDR3 consists of 16 residues. Per the germline V gene, CDR1 is SGHAT and CDR2 is FQNNGV. The trim removed 6 bases at V and 3 bases at J, leaving 7 bases unmatched. The DNA for the CDR3 is TGTGCCAGCAGAAGACTAGCGACCCGTGGGGCCAACGTCCTGACTTTC. Translation: CASRRLATRGANVLTF. Together with reference TRBV11-2 and TRBJ2-6, the CDR3 gives the full variable domain: EAGVAQSPRYKIIEKRQSVAFWCNPISGHATLYWYQQILGQGPKLLIQFQNNGVVDDSQLPKDRFSAERLKGVDSTLKIQPAKLEDSAVYLCASRRLATRGANVLTFGAGSRLTVL.

The count of this clone is one. This chain links TRBV10-1 with TRBJ2-5, with 8 positions matching TRBD1. This CDR3 is 15 amino acids long. The V and J ends lost 0 bases and 5 bases, in that order; junction bases with no gene match: 5. Germline V gene sequence: CDR1 WNHNN, CDR2 SYGVQD (reference sequence). Written as DNA, the CDR3 is TGCGCCAGCAGTGAGTCGAGGACAGGGACGGAGACCCAGTACTTC. Protein: CASSESRTGTETQYF.